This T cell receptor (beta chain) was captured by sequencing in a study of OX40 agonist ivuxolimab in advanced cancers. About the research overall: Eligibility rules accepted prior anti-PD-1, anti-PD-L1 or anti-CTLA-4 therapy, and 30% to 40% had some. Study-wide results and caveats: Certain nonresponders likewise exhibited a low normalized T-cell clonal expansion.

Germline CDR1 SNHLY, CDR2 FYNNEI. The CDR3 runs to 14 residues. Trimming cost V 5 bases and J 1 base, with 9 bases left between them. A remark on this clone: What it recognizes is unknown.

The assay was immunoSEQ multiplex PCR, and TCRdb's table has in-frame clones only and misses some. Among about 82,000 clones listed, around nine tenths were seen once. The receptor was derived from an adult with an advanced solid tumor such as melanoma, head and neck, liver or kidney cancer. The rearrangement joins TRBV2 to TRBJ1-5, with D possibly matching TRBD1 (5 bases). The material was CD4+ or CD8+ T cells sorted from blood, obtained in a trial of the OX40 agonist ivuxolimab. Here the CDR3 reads CASSKDISNQPQHF. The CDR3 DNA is TGTGCCAGCAGTAAGGACATCAGCAATCAGCCCCAGCATTTT.